The rows below give T cell receptor beta chains drawn from one sample of a study of PD-L1 blockade in urothelial cancer. The table came from immunoSEQ multiplex PCR; TCRdb's copy has only in-frame clones and leaves some out. This table holds about 74,000 clones, about nine tenths found once. The sequences come from PBMCs, collected around atezolizumab (anti-PD-L1) treatment. These receptors came from a man in his sixties or seventies with urothelial cancer. Both conserved end residues are part of each CDR3. D genes are given only for firm matches. The listing skips clone size in some rows; elsewhere it reads once, few, many or a size class.

>NA|TRBV10-3|TRBJ2-5|TRBD1
TGTGCCATCAGTGAGTTCCAGGGGGCGGGGGAGACCCAGTACTTC
CAISEFQGAGETQYF
>NA|TRBV2|TRBJ2-5|TRBD2
TGTGCCAGCCCCAGCGGGAGGTTAAACCAAGAGACCCAGTACTTC
CASPSGRLNQETQYF
>NA|TRBV6-1|TRBJ1-1|NA
TGTGCCAGCAGTGGCTTTGGGGGGTCCACTGAAGCTTTCTTT
CASSGFGGSTEAFF
>NA|TRBV7-2|TRBJ2-1|TRBD2
TGTGCCAGCAGCTTCTGGACTAGCAGTAACAATGAGCAGTTCTTC
CASSFWTSSNNEQFF
>NA|TRBV25-1|TRBJ1-3|NA
TGTGCCAGCAGTGGGTCCAGGGCGTTTGGAAACACCATATATTTT
CASSGSRAFGNTIYF
>NA|TRBV25-1|TRBJ2-3|TRBD2
TGTGCCAGCAGTGGAGCGGGAGGGCCGGAGGCGCAGTATTTT
CASSGAGGPEAQYF
>NA|TRBV7-9|TRBJ1-3|TRBD1
TGTGCCAGCTTAGCGGACAGGGCGATCTCTGGAAACACCATATATTTT
CASLADRAISGNTIYF
>NA|TRBV5-1|TRBJ2-7|NA
TGCGCCAGCAGCCCCGGGTTCTCCTACGAGCAGTACTTC
CASSPGFSYEQYF
>NA|TRBV2|TRBJ2-7|TRBD2
TGTGCCAGCAGTCAACTAGCGGAGGAGCAGTACTTC
CASSQLAEEQYF
>NA|TRBV6-6|TRBJ1-1|TRBD1
TGTGCCAGCAGATCTTCGGACAGGGACACTGAAGCTTTCTTT
CASRSSDRDTEAFF
>once|TRBV28|TRBJ1-4|NA
TGTGCGTCCGTCTCAACTAATGAAAAACTGTTTTTT
CASVSTNEKLFF
>NA|TRBV10-3|TRBJ2-7|NA
TGTGCCATCAGTGACCGGGGGACCTACGAGCAGTACTTC
CAISDRGTYEQYF
>NA|TRBV5-1|TRBJ2-7|NA
TGCGCCAGTAACCGGGACGGGAGCTCCTACGAGCAGTACTTC
CASNRDGSSYEQYF
>NA|TRBV19|TRBJ1-5|NA
TGTGCCAGTAGTCCCCTAGGTACGGGTTCCAATCAGCCCCAGCATTTT
CASSPLGTGSNQPQHF
>NA|TRBV11-2|TRBJ2-1|TRBD2
TGTGCCAGCAGCTACCCGGGACTAGCGAGAATCAATGAGCAGTTCTTC
CASSYPGLARINEQFF
>once|TRBV18|TRBJ1-1|TRBD1
TGTGCCAGCTCACCTTCGGGACAGGGCCTCGCTTTCTTT
CASSPSGQGLAFF
>once|TRBV4-2|TRBJ2-7|TRBD2
TGTGCCAGCAGCCAAGGTCCGGGACTAGCGGAGGACGCCTACGAGCAGTACTTC
CASSQGPGLAEDAYEQYF
>NA|TRBV19|TRBJ1-1|NA
TGTGCCAGTAGTATAGGAGGAGGGGCAGCTGAAGCTTTCTTT
CASSIGGGAAEAFF
>NA|TRBV15|TRBJ2-3|TRBD1
TGTGCCACCAGCTCGGACAGGGTGCGGCAGTATTTT
CATSSDRVRQYF
>few|TRBV19|TRBJ2-1|NA
TGTGCCAGTAGTCCCCCCCGACTAGTTCAAATAAATGAGCAGTTCTTC
CASSPPRLVQINEQFF
>medium-sized|TRBV27|TRBJ1-5|TRBD1
TGTGCCAGCAGTTTATCTCGTGGGACAGGGTGCAATAGCAATCAGCCCCAGCATTTT
CASSLSRGTGCNSNQPQHF
>NA|TRBV7-9|TRBJ2-7|NA
TGTGCCAGCAGCTTAGGTCAGAGGACTCCCGAGCAGTACTTC
CASSLGQRTPEQYF
>NA|TRBV4-1|TRBJ2-4|TRBD2
TGCGCCAGCAGCCAAGCGGGACTAGCGGGAGTGGAGGTTCAGTACTTC
CASSQAGLAGVEVQYF
>NA|TRBV5-6|TRBJ1-2|NA
TGTGCCAGCAGCTTTTCAGGCCACCTCTGTGGCTACACCTTC
CASSFSGHLCGYTF
>NA|TRBV18|TRBJ2-2|TRBD2
TGTGCCAGCTCACCGCCGGGACTAGCGGGAGGGATCGCCGGGGAGCTGTTTTTT
CASSPPGLAGGIAGELFF
>NA|TRBV5-4|TRBJ2-7|NA
TGTGCCAGCAGCTTGATGGGCTCACCCTCCTACGAGCAGTACTTC
CASSLMGSPSYEQYF
>NA|TRBV28|TRBJ1-1|NA
TGTGCCAGCAGTTCTGGACAGCCGTCAATGAACACTGAAGCTTTCTTT
CASSSGQPSMNTEAFF